These 27 T cell receptor beta chains share one sample of origin, sequenced in a study of cytomegalovirus exposure and HLA in healthy donors. The PCR ran on 60 Vbeta and 13 Jbeta primers. Clones were sequenced by immunoSEQ multiplex PCR, and TCRdb holds only the in-frame ones, with some missing. The data show about 140,000 clones, with roughly 80% seen just once and about 11% held by the top ten. Sequenced material: PBMCs. These receptor sequences come from a man between 18 and 35 years old in good health and CMV-seropositive.

J is TRBJ2-7 and V is TRBV7-2; D may be TRBD1 (5 bases). Per germline, CDR1 SGHTA and CDR2 FQGNSA. V lost 1 base and J lost 0, with 7 bases in between. The CDR3 consists of 14 residues. The chain's CDR3 is CASSLVDSSYEQYF. DNA of the CDR3: TGTGCCAGCAGCTTAGTTGACAGCTCCTACGAGCAGTACTTC.

V and J are TRBV11-2 and TRBJ2-7; D perhaps matches TRBD2 (6 bases). Trimming removed 3 bases from V and 6 bases from J, with 12 bases in between. Germline V lookup: CDR1 SGHAT, CDR2 FQNNGV. The CDR3 is made up of 13 amino acids. The CDR3 loop is CASSLGLGSEQYF. The CDR3, as DNA: TGTGCCAGCAGCTTGGGACTGGGGAGCGAGCAGTACTTC.

Details on this clone: The identical CDR3 is also encoded by other nucleotide sequences in the sample. The rearrangement uses TRBV10-2 and TRBJ2-5, with 7 bases that match TRBD2. V was pared by 3 bases and J by 5 bases, with 15 bases of the junction left unmatched. In germline, CDR1 is WSHSY, CDR2 SAAADI. The CDR3 sequence is 17 residues long. Here the CDR3 DNA reads TGCGCCAGCAGTGAAGATAGCGGGCTCACCGGGTGGGAGACCCAGTACTTC. It codes for CASSEDSGLTGWETQYF.

V is TRBV6-1 and J is TRBJ1-2; 7 positions match TRBD1. The CDR3 contains 15 residues. Looked up from germline, CDR1 is MNHNS and CDR2 is SASEGT. The junction had 7 bases not matched to a gene; V was cut back by 6 bases and J by 0 bases. CDR3 protein: CASRFTGVTNYGYTF. In nucleotides, the CDR3 is TGTGCCAGCAGGTTTACAGGGGTTACTAACTATGGCTACACCTTC.

The J gene is TRBJ2-7, the V gene TRBV5-1, with 14 bases fitting TRBD2. The ends lost 4 bases at V and 6 bases at J; junction bases unmatched: 12. Germline V CDR1 and CDR2: SGHRS, YFSETQ. This CDR3 is built from 17 residues. The CDR3 sequence: CASSLRLAGGPKGEQYF. In DNA form, the CDR3 reads TGCGCCAGCAGCCTGCGACTAGCGGGAGGGCCAAAGGGCGAGCAGTACTTC.

This chain uses TRBV15 with TRBJ2-7; 7 bases fit TRBD1. Trimming removed 4 bases from V and 0 bases from J; junction bases left unmatched: 9. Looked up from germline, CDR1 is LNHNV and CDR2 is YYDKDF (reference sequence). The CDR3 runs to 16 residues. The CDR3, as DNA: TGTGCCACCAGCATGCCGGACAGGTCCGCCTCCTACGAGCAGTACTTC. This translates into CATSMPDRSASYEQYF.

The chain links TRBV9 to TRBJ2-7; TRBD2 matches at 8 bases. CDR3 length equals 19 residues. From germline, CDR1 is SGDLS and CDR2 YYNGEE. V dropped 4 bases and J dropped 5; count of bases not matched to a gene: 23. CDR3 amino acids: CASSRSPTQRENRCHEQYF. Here the CDR3 DNA reads TGTGCCAGCAGCAGATCCCCAACCCAGCGGGAGAATCGTTGCCACGAGCAGTACTTC.

V and J are TRBV7-2 and TRBJ2-3; 7 bases fit TRBD2. V trimming: 0 bases; J trimming: 8 bases; junction bases outside the gene matches: 11. CDR3 length: 16 amino acids. In germline, CDR1 is SGHTA, CDR2 FQGNSA. CDR3: CASSLAATGAGTTQYF. The CDR3, as DNA: TGTGCCAGCAGCTTAGCAGCGACCGGAGCGGGAACTACGCAGTATTTT.

This chain joins TRBV5-8 and TRBJ2-7; possibly TRBD2 for D (5 bases). This CDR3 is built from 13 residues. The germline CDR1 and CDR2 sequences are SGHTS and YDEGEE. V was trimmed by 4 bases and J by 4 bases, leaving 12 bases between them. CDR3 loop: CASSGLLRYEQYF. The DNA for the CDR3 is TGTGCCAGCAGCGGACTCTTAAGATACGAGCAGTACTTC.

This clone was observed a few times. The chain links TRBV18 to TRBJ2-6; 12 bases fit TRBD2. The ends lost 2 bases at V and 2 bases at J; junction bases unmatched: 7. CDR3 length equals 19 residues. The germline V gene has CDR1 KGHSH and CDR2 LQKENI. The CDR3 DNA reads TGTGCCAGCTCACCAACCTCCCTAGCGGGAGGGACTGGGGCCAACGTCCTGACTTTC. Residues: CASSPTSLAGGTGANVLTF.

This clone was found once. The chain employs TRBV27 and TRBJ1-5, with D maybe TRBD1 (5 bases). Germline CDR1 MNHEY, CDR2 SMNVEV (reference sequence). Trimming shortened V by 8 bases and J by 4 bases, and 15 bases separated the two germline ends. The CDR3 contains 14 residues. In DNA form, the CDR3 reads TGTGCCAGCCGCGGGGGGGAGTGGAATCAGCCCCAGCATTTT. Amino acids: CASRGGEWNQPQHF.

The chain links TRBV29-1 to TRBJ2-5, with D possibly called TRBD1 or TRBD2 (5 bases each). The J call may be mistaken, given a closer DNA end match to TRBJ2-7. Germline CDR1 reads SQVTM; CDR2 reads ANQGSEA. This CDR3 comprises 13 residues. CDR3 amino acids: CSAQGPSGHEQYF. DNA for the CDR3: TGCAGCGCCCAGGGACCTTCGGGACACGAGCAGTACTTC.

This clone was found once. The chain couples TRBV11-3 to TRBJ2-2; D is undetermined. Deletions cut 5 bases from V and 8 bases from J, with 12 bases between. The CDR3 is 13 amino acids. The germline V gene encodes CDR1 SGHNT and CDR2 YENEEA. This chain's CDR3 is CASSPNSYGELFF. CDR3 in DNA: TGTGCCAGCAGCCCCAATAGCTATGGGGAGCTGTTTTTT.

This chain uses TRBV6-5 with TRBJ2-7; 16 bases map to TRBD2. From germline, CDR1 is MNHEY and CDR2 SVGAGI. The V and J ends lost 7 bases and 9 bases, in that order; junction bases with no gene match: 6. The CDR3 consists of 14 residues. In DNA, the CDR3 is TGTGCCAGCAAAACGGGACTAGCGGGAGGGGGGCAGTACTTC. Translation: CASKTGLAGGGQYF.

This chain joins TRBV5-4 and TRBJ1-3; D is uncertain. The CDR3 covers 16 residues. Trimming left V 2 bases short and J 4 bases short, with 16 bases between. Looked up from germline, CDR1 is SGHNT and CDR2 is YYREEE (reference sequence). This CDR3 reads CASSFSASAEGNTIYF. CDR3 sequence (DNA): TGTGCCAGCAGCTTCTCCGCCTCAGCGGAAGGAAACACCATATATTTT.

The chain couples TRBV5-1 to TRBJ2-1; D perhaps matches TRBD1 (6 bases). This CDR3 contains 11 residues. Germline loops: CDR1 SGHRS, CDR2 YFSETQ. Trimming cost V 2 bases and J 10 bases, with 7 bases left between them. The CDR3: CASSFDREQFF. CDR3 nucleotides: TGCGCCAGCAGCTTTGACAGGGAGCAGTTCTTC.

This chain links TRBV7-8 with TRBJ2-1; TRBD2 aligns across 8 bases. J lost 4 bases, V lost 2 bases, and 13 bases had no gene match. Germline V gene data show CDR1 as SGHVS and CDR2 as FQNEAQ. The CDR3 consists of 18 residues. The CDR3 DNA sequence: TGTGCCAGCAGCTTACCCCCTTTAATGCTAGCGGGTTACAATGAGCAGTTCTTC. This codes for CASSLPPLMLAGYNEQFF.

The chain uses TRBV25-1 and TRBJ1-2; D is possibly TRBD1 (5 bases). V lost 5 bases and J lost 5, with 12 bases in between. The length of the CDR3 is 13 residues. Germline V CDR1 and CDR2: MGHDK, SYGVNS. The CDR3 sequence: CASSPGYRYGYTF. DNA for the CDR3: TGTGCCAGCAGTCCAGGGTATAGGTATGGCTACACCTTC.

The rearrangement joins TRBV6-5 to TRBJ2-3, with D possibly being TRBD2 (7 bases). In germline, CDR1 is MNHEY, CDR2 SVGAGI. The CDR3 spans 14 residues. Trimming removed 2 bases at V and 6 bases at J, with 12 bases between. The CDR3 coding sequence is TGTGCCAGCAGTTACCGGGGGGCGGCGGATACGCAGTATTTT. Translating it yields CASSYRGAADTQYF.

The V call is TRBV6-1, the J call TRBJ2-7; TRBD2 might be the D (6 bases). The CDR3 runs 14 residues. V dropped 2 bases and J dropped 0 bases, with 8 bases sitting between them. Germline lookup yields CDR1 MNHNS and CDR2 SASEGT. This chain's CDR3 is CASSELGSSYEQYF. The CDR3 region has the DNA TGTGCCAGCAGTGAACTCGGGAGCTCCTACGAGCAGTACTTC.

Only one count was recorded for this clone. This chain joins TRBV7-9 and TRBJ1-1, with 9 bases that match TRBD1. Germline-derived CDR1 and CDR2 are SEHNR and FQNEAQ (reference sequence). The junction had 11 bases not matched to a gene; V was cut back by 5 bases and J by 10 bases. CDR3 length: 14 amino acids. CDR3: CASSPKRDRERAFF. CDR3 DNA sequence: TGTGCCAGCAGCCCAAAGCGGGACAGGGAACGAGCTTTCTTT.

This chain joins TRBV19 and TRBJ2-5; 8 bases align to TRBD1. V shed 8 bases and J 5 bases; nucleotides not matched to a gene: 7. CDR1 and CDR2 (germline): LNHDA, SQIVND (reference sequence). This CDR3 comprises 13 residues. CDR3 bases: TGTGCCAGTCGGACAGGGATAGAGGAGACCCAGTACTTC. Amino acids: CASRTGIEETQYF.

This clone was observed a single time. The chain recombines TRBV28 with TRBJ1-2, with TRBD1 identical over 8 bases. Trimming took 5 bases from V and 6 from J; bases not matched to a gene: 2. Germline CDR1 reads MDHEN; CDR2 reads SYDVKM. CDR3 length: 12 residues. CDR3 region: CASSVGQDGYTF. CDR3 sequence (DNA): TGTGCCAGCAGTGTGGGACAGGATGGCTACACCTTC.

The chain uses TRBV18 and TRBJ1-3; TRBD1 agrees at 8 bases. This CDR3 spans 17 amino acids. Per germline, CDR1 KGHSH and CDR2 LQKENI. With V trimmed by 6 bases and J by 0 bases, 10 bases remained unmatched. The CDR3 reads CASSPAGTGVSGNTIYF. The CDR3, as DNA: TGTGCCAGCTCCCCCGCCGGGACAGGCGTCTCTGGAAACACCATATATTTT.

The V call is TRBV19, the J call TRBJ1-1; TRBD1 might be the D (5 bases). CDR3 length: 15 residues. The V gene's germline CDR1 is LNHDA and CDR2 SQIVND (reference sequence). V lost 2 bases to trimming and J lost 6 bases, with 16 bases between them. The CDR3 protein is CASSILLFRAAEAFF. Written as DNA, the CDR3 is TGTGCCAGTAGTATACTCCTCTTCAGGGCCGCTGAAGCTTTCTTT.

The V and J genes are TRBV9 and TRBJ2-2; possible D gene TRBD1, 5 bases. V gave up 0 bases and J gave up 5 bases, with 14 bases separating them. CDR1 is SGDLS, CDR2 YYNGEE, per germline. There are 16 residues in the CDR3. As DNA, the CDR3 is TGTGCCAGCAGCGTAGCGGGCGATAGGGGAACCGGGGAGCTGTTTTTT. It is translated as CASSVAGDRGTGELFF.

V is TRBV6-6 and J is TRBJ1-1; 9 bases match TRBD1. CDR1 is MNHNY and CDR2 is SVGAGI in the germline V gene (reference sequence). The CDR3 sequence is 13 residues long. Trimming at V came to 4 bases and at J to 7 bases, leaving 4 bases not matched to a gene. CDR3: CASSSDRGSEAFF. In nucleotides, the CDR3 is TGTGCCAGCAGTTCCGACAGGGGGAGTGAAGCTTTCTTT.